The clone carrying this T cell receptor (beta chain) showed up just once. Its specificity is not known. This record comes from a study of lymphopenia after photon versus proton radiotherapy. The study's findings and limits: In patients who died, overall survival fell as post-nadir TCR diversity dropped more. Post-nadir diversity loss with photons came from oligoclonal expansion, particularly CD8+ Temra cells. Proton therapy kept repertoires fairly stable, unlike photons, which gained effector/memory cells. Survival link was tested only in deceased patients; proton benefit remains a possibility.

The CDR3 is 17 residues long. The V gene's germline CDR1 is LNHDA and CDR2 SQIVND (reference sequence). The V end lost 1 base, the J end lost 0 bases, and 12 bases lay between the germline ends. Profiled with immunoSEQ multiplex PCR; TCRdb holds only in-frame clones, not every one. The data show roughly 53,000 clones, around four fifths seen once. J is TRBJ2-2 and V is TRBV19; D remains ambiguous. Specimen: peripheral blood, collected from a patient treated with photon-based radiotherapy. This clonotype originated in a man over 45 with gastric cancer. The DNA for the CDR3 is TGTGCCAGTAGTATAGGTCCTAAGATCGCGAACACCGGGGAGCTGTTTTTT. The encoded protein is CASSIGPKIANTGELFF.